This is a list of T cell receptor beta chains from one sample in a study of shared clonotypes between healthy human individuals. TCRdb's copy holds only in-frame clones and misses some; the assay was immunoSEQ multiplex PCR. This table has millions of clones, approximately 93% appearing once. Sequenced material: naive CD4+ T cells from PBMCs. Receptors originate from a man between 18 and 35 years old in good health. Some clones in this sample may be carry-over from other donors' samples. The CDR3 runs from the conserved cysteine through the conserved F or W. D genes are given only for firm matches. The size entry is marked missing in some rows and otherwise reads once, few, many or a size class.

v_gene	abundance	d_gene	j_gene	CDR3aa	CDR3nt
TRBV18	-	-	TRBJ1-5	CASSPPAGQPQHF	TGTGCCAGCTCACCACCCGCGGGGCAGCCCCAGCATTTT
TRBV14	-	TRBD2	TRBJ2-3	CASSQLAGGRGDTQYF	TGTGCCAGCAGCCAGCTAGCGGGAGGCCGTGGAGATACGCAGTATTTT
TRBV6-4	-	TRBD1	TRBJ2-6	CASSDSIRTGGSGANVLTF	TGTGCCAGCAGTGACTCGATTCGGACAGGGGGATCTGGGGCCAACGTCCTGACTTTC
TRBV7-9	once	-	TRBJ1-1	CASMLGEGNTEAFF	TGTGCCAGCATGTTGGGGGAGGGGAACACTGAAGCTTTCTTT
TRBV7-2	-	TRBD1	TRBJ2-7	CASSQDRGPSYEQYF	TGTGCCAGCAGCCAGGACAGGGGGCCGTCCTACGAGCAGTACTTC
TRBV28	-	-	TRBJ1-2	CASSLADYGYTF	TGTGCCAGCAGTCTCGCTGACTATGGCTACACCTTC
TRBV29-1	once	TRBD2	TRBJ2-3	CSVTLAGTALDTQYF	TGCAGCGTTACCCTAGCGGGCACCGCATTGGATACGCAGTATTTT
TRBV5-1	-	TRBD1	TRBJ1-2	CASSLGQGANYGYTF	TGCGCCAGCAGCCTCGGACAGGGGGCAAACTATGGCTACACCTTC
TRBV7-6	-	-	TRBJ2-3	CASSTDPTDTQYF	TGTGCCAGCAGTACAGACCCCACAGATACGCAGTATTTT
TRBV7-9	-	-	TRBJ2-7	CAIPDSLRGQYF	TGTGCCATTCCGGATTCCCTACGAGGGCAGTACTTC
TRBV4-3	-	TRBD1	TRBJ2-7	CASSRGPGGYEQYF	TGCGCCAGCAGCCGGGGGCCAGGGGGCTACGAGCAGTACTTC
TRBV19	-	-	TRBJ1-5	CASSLRGGGGDQPQHF	TGTGCCAGTAGTCTTAGGGGAGGAGGGGGAGATCAGCCCCAGCATTTT
TRBV7-9	-	-	TRBJ1-2	CASTTQTGIHGYTF	TGTGCCAGCACCACCCAAACAGGGATCCATGGCTACACCTTC
TRBV14	-	TRBD2	TRBJ2-5	CASSPGLAIWETQYF	TGTGCCAGCAGCCCCGGACTAGCAATCTGGGAGACCCAGTACTTC
TRBV11-1	-	-	TRBJ1-1	CASSFPGEDTEAFF	TGTGCCAGCAGCTTTCCAGGGGAGGACACTGAAGCTTTCTTT
TRBV7-9	-	-	TRBJ1-4	CASSRPAGLGEKLFF	TGTGCCAGCAGCCGCCCGGCGGGCTTGGGTGAAAAACTGTTTTTT
TRBV28	-	-	TRBJ1-1	CASSTLTGEAFF	TGTGCCAGCAGTACCTTGACAGGAGAAGCTTTCTTT
TRBV7-8	-	-	TRBJ2-7	CASRPKGGTYEQYF	TGTGCCAGCAGGCCAAAGGGGGGGACCTACGAGCAGTACTTC
TRBV2	-	TRBD2	TRBJ2-5	CASTGLQGGETQYF	TGTGCCAGCACCGGCCTCCAGGGAGGGGAGACCCAGTACTTC
TRBV9	-	TRBD2	TRBJ2-7	CASSAGTSGSYEQYF	TGTGCCAGCAGCGCCGGGACTAGCGGATCCTACGAGCAGTACTTC
TRBV5-4	-	TRBD1	TRBJ2-5	CASSPQDRQETQYF	TGTGCCAGCAGCCCGCAGGACAGGCAAGAGACCCAGTACTTC
TRBV28	-	TRBD1	TRBJ2-1	CASSTATGDSYNEQFF	TGTGCCAGCAGTACAGCGACAGGGGACTCCTACAATGAGCAGTTCTTC
TRBV4-3	-	-	TRBJ2-7	CASSQETGQDLYEQYF	TGCGCCAGCAGCCAAGAGACAGGCCAGGACCTCTACGAGCAGTACTTC
TRBV6-1	-	-	TRBJ2-6	CASAGRLEVLTF	TGTGCCAGCGCGGGGAGGCTGGAAGTCCTGACTTTC
TRBV9	-	-	TRBJ2-3	CASSVVLAISTDTQYF	TGTGCCAGCAGCGTAGTCCTAGCGATTAGCACAGATACGCAGTATTTT
TRBV14	-	TRBD2	TRBJ2-3	CASSPSGIRRDTQYF	TGTGCCAGCAGTCCTAGCGGGATCCGGAGAGATACGCAGTATTTT